The 20 T cell receptor beta chains given below trace back to one sample, sequenced in a study of Graves' ophthalmopathy and Graves' hyperthyroidism (dated by TCRdb to 2016 to 2019). The data were produced on an Illumina HiSeq 2000. For repertoire sequencing, the TCR beta CDR3 regions were amplified from RNA transcripts. The first round of RT-PCR was done with HTBI primers and the Qiagen OneStep RT-PCR kit, and was followed by a second round of multiplex PCR, then size selection and purification. TCRdb reworked the public reads: Q25 trimming with fastp, MiXCR clone assembly, productive beta chains retained. Here each entry gathers all rows of one CDR3 protein and keeps the most common genes and DNA. The sample table records 500,000 to 700,000 distinct CDR3 sequences; over 20% of these occur just once. The top ten constitute 7.1% of the sample. The sample taken for sequencing was peripheral blood. The origin of the receptors is a woman aged 18 to 35 with stable Graves' hyperthyroidism. Some clones in this sample may be carry-over from other donors' samples. Donor details come from another sample of the same person, matched by shared clones.

This clonotype was counted between two and nine times. The genes are TRBV6-5 and TRBJ2-2; the D gene is possibly TRBD1 (6 bases). V was trimmed by 4 bases and J by 9 bases, leaving 12 bases between them. The CDR3 runs 13 residues. Germline V gene sequence: CDR1 MNHEY, CDR2 SVGAGI. This CDR3 is CASSSQGHRELFF. The CDR3 DNA reads as TGTGCCAGCAGTTCACAGGGTCATCGGGAGCTGTTTTTT.

The chain couples TRBV7-2 to TRBJ1-2; D remains ambiguous. The V and J ends lost 0 bases and 0 bases respectively, with 8 bases between them. The CDR3 is 15 residues long. Germline V gene data show CDR1 as SGHTA and CDR2 as FQGNSA. Here the CDR3 DNA reads TGTGCCAGCAGCTTAGCTCGGGCGACTAACTATGGCTACACCTTC. The encoded protein is CASSLARATNYGYTF.

This clonotype showed up many times. The V and J genes are TRBV6-5 and TRBJ2-5; the match to TRBD1 covers 7 bases. Germline values: CDR1 MNHEY, CDR2 SVGAGI. The CDR3 contains 16 residues. V gave up 6 bases and J gave up 3 bases; unmatched junction bases: 13. CDR3 sequence reads: CASSSLQSTGKETQYF. Here the CDR3 DNA reads TGTGCCAGCAGCTCCTTACAATCGACAGGGAAAGAGACCCAGTACTTC.

There are many counts of this clonotype. V gene TRBV27 combines with J gene TRBJ2-2, with no clear D. This CDR3 contains 11 residues. The germline gives CDR1 MNHEY, CDR2 SMNVEV (reference sequence). Trimming stripped 6 bases from V and 9 bases from J, with 8 bases between. The CDR3 protein is CASRDKRELFF. CDR3 sequence (DNA): TGTGCCAGCAGAGATAAAAGGGAGCTGTTTTTT.

This clonotype has ten or more counts. The CDR3 protein is CASSDYSGKSYEQYF. The CDR3 DNA is TGTGCCAGCAGTGACTATAGCGGGAAGTCCTACGAGCAGTACTTC. V and J are TRBV6-2 or TRBV6-3 and TRBJ2-7; 8 bases map to TRBD2. The CDR3 is made up of 15 amino acids. V was clipped by 5 bases and J by 1 base; unmatched bases: 7. The germline CDR1 and CDR2 sequences are MNHEY and SVGEGT.

In its sample, this clonotype was seen many times. This rearrangement joins TRBV7-2 to TRBJ1-2; a possible D gene is TRBD1 (6 bases). The CDR3 covers 14 residues. Trimming shortened V by 1 base and J by 8 bases, and 14 bases separated the two germline ends. The germline gives CDR1 SGHTA, CDR2 FQGNSA. CDR3 amino acids: CASSLDRNREGYTF. Here the CDR3 DNA reads TGTGCCAGCAGCTTAGACAGGAACAGGGAAGGCTACACCTTC.

This clonotype was counted at least ten times. The rearrangement uses TRBV27 and TRBJ2-5, with TRBD1 identical over 9 bases. This CDR3 has 15 residues. Trimming removed 5 bases from V and 5 bases from J; junction bases left unmatched: 9. Germline values: CDR1 MNHEY, CDR2 SMNVEV (reference sequence). CDR3 DNA: TGTGCCAGCAGTACTCCGGGACAGGGTTGGGAGACCCAGTACTTC. The encoded protein is CASSTPGQGWETQYF.

This clonotype was found many times. DNA of the CDR3: TGCGCCAGCAGCTTGGCCTCGGGTCTTTCCATGGGGTACGAGCAGTACTTC. As protein: CASSLASGLSMGYEQYF. The chain carries TRBV5-1 and TRBJ2-7; D ambiguous. The germline V gene encodes CDR1 SGHRS and CDR2 YFSETQ. The CDR3 has 17 residues. V lost 0 bases to trimming and J lost 4 bases, with 20 bases between them.

This clonotype appeared many times. The rearrangement uses TRBV7-2 and TRBJ2-5, with 8 bases that match TRBD2. There are 15 residues in the CDR3. CDR1 SGHTA and CDR2 FQGNSA come from the germline V gene. J was trimmed by 4 bases and V by 2 bases; bases with no gene match: 6. The CDR3 DNA follows: TGTGCCAGCAGCTTAAGCGGGAGATGGGTAGAGACCCAGTACTTC. As protein: CASSLSGRWVETQYF.

This clonotype was counted at least ten times. The V call is TRBV6-5, the J call TRBJ2-7, with TRBD2 matching 7 bases. Trimming cost V 5 bases and J 2 bases; bases outside gene matches: 6. Germline CDR1 MNHEY, CDR2 SVGAGI. There are 14 residues in the CDR3. The CDR3 nucleotides are TGTGCCAGCAGTGTACTCGGGGGGACCTACGAGCAGTACTTC. Translation gives CASSVLGGTYEQYF.

The sample holds many counts of this clonotype. This chain connects TRBV7-8 to TRBJ2-5; D call uncertain. The CDR3 is 15 residues long. The germline CDR1 and CDR2 sequences are SGHVS and FQNEAQ. V lost 2 bases and J 5 bases, leaving 15 bases between the germline ends. The CDR3: CASSLFRGSEETQYF. The CDR3 region has the DNA TGTGCCAGCAGCTTATTCAGAGGTTCTGAGGAGACCCAGTACTTC.

This clonotype was found many times. The rearrangement uses TRBV6-5 and TRBJ1-6, with a tentative D call TRBD1 (5 bases). Germline assignment: CDR1 MNHEY and CDR2 SVGAGI. V dropped 4 bases and J dropped 4 bases, with 17 bases sitting between them. The CDR3 loop spans 17 amino acids. CDR3 DNA sequence: TGTGCCAGCAGTTTATTCTCCCGGGACTCTTATAATTCACCCCTCCACTTT. Translated, it gives CASSLFSRDSYNSPLHF.

The J gene is TRBJ2-2, the V gene TRBV12-3 or TRBV12-4; TRBD1 agrees at 7 bases. This CDR3 contains 16 residues. V trimming: 4 bases; J trimming: 5 bases; junction bases outside the gene matches: 10. CDR3 protein: CASSSDREVGTGELFF. DNA of the CDR3: TGTGCCAGCAGTTCAGACAGGGAAGTTGGGACCGGGGAGCTGTTTTTT.

This clonotype was observed many times. This rearrangement joins TRBV6-2 or TRBV6-3 to TRBJ2-5; D might be TRBD1 (6 bases). The germline CDR1 and CDR2 sequences are MNHEY and SVGEGT. V lost 6 bases and J lost 1, with 15 bases in between. The CDR3 loop spans 15 amino acids. CDR3 nucleotide sequence: TGTGCCAGCAGCCCGGACAGTTGGCGCCAAGAGACCCAGTACTTC. Its translation is CASSPDSWRQETQYF.

This clonotype was counted a single time. The chain links TRBV10-3 to TRBJ2-5; D is uncertain. This CDR3 region has 14 residues. Trimming shortened V by 2 bases and J by 0 bases, and 7 bases separated the two germline ends. Per germline, CDR1 ENHRY and CDR2 SYGVKD. The CDR3: CAISEDRDQETQYF. As DNA, the CDR3 is TGTGCCATCAGTGAGGATAGGGACCAAGAGACCCAGTACTTC.

This clonotype was seen at least ten times. This chain uses TRBV6-5 with TRBJ2-7; 7 bases are shared with TRBD1. This CDR3 contains 14 residues. Unmatched junction bases numbered 3, after V lost 2 bases and J lost 2 bases. CDR1 MNHEY and CDR2 SVGAGI come from the germline V gene. Here the CDR3 reads CASSYRQGTYEQYF. In DNA form, the CDR3 reads TGTGCCAGCAGTTACCGACAGGGCACCTACGAGCAGTACTTC.

This clonotype was picked up many times. The CDR3 is CASSLGGRAGELFF. The CDR3 DNA reads as TGTGCCAGCAGCTTAGGGGGTAGGGCCGGGGAGCTGTTTTTT. The chain links TRBV13 to TRBJ2-2; the D is unclear. The CDR3 is made up of 14 amino acids. Germline V gives CDR1 PRHDT, CDR2 FYEKMQ (reference sequence). V lost 0 bases, J lost 6 bases, and 8 bases lay in between. The entire variable domain, with the rest obtained from reference TRBV13 and TRBJ2-2, is as follows: AAGVIQSPRHLIKEKRETATLKCYPIPRHDTVYWYQQGPGQDPQFLISFYEKMQSDKGSIPDRFSAQQFSDYHSELNMSSLELGDSALYFCASSLGGRAGELFFGEGSRLTVL.

The chain employs TRBV3-1 and TRBJ2-7; TRBD2 agrees at 7 bases. CDR1 and CDR2 (germline): LGHDT, YNNKEL (reference sequence). Trimming took 1 base from V and 3 from J; bases not matched to a gene: 6. This CDR3 is 15 amino acids long. CDR3 in amino acids: CASSQAPSGDYEQYF. Here the CDR3 DNA reads TGTGCCAGCAGCCAAGCCCCTAGCGGAGACTACGAGCAGTACTTC.

This clonotype was counted between two and nine times. The chain employs TRBV6-1 and TRBJ1-2; tentative D call: TRBD1 (5 bases). Germline V gives CDR1 MNHNS, CDR2 SASEGT. This CDR3 comprises 12 residues. Trimming took 10 bases from V and 8 from J, leaving 17 bases between them. The CDR3 is CATAREQEGYTF. The CDR3, as DNA: TGTGCCACGGCCAGGGAACAGGAGGGCTACACCTTC.

V usage is TRBV20-1 and J usage is TRBJ1-1, with D tentatively TRBD1 (5 bases). V gave up 6 bases and J gave up 2 bases, with 13 bases separating them. The germline CDR1 and CDR2 sequences are DFQATT and SNEGSKA (reference sequence). The CDR3 is made up of 13 amino acids. The CDR3: CSARWDPNTEAFF. CDR3 in DNA: TGCAGTGCCCGATGGGACCCAAACACTGAAGCTTTCTTT.